The clone carrying this T cell receptor beta chain has ten or more counts. Its antigen is unknown. Genomic DNA was the source, and TCR beta CDR3 was amplified from it by two-round multiplex PCR. First-round PCR employed TRBV- and TRBJ-specific primers for each gene. Using its own MiXCR run on the multiplex PCR reads, TCRdb lists one record per CDR3 protein. The sample lists 15,000 to 20,000 distinct CDR3 sequences, around 29% occurring once. These data originate in a study of prognosis after radiotherapy for stage I lung cancer. Study details: No significant progression was observed in 15 patients, whereas a few developed distant metastases a median of 7 months after radiotherapy. Findings of the study overall: After stereotactic body radiation therapy, median unique TCR clones were some 7,000, down from around 9,500. A difference in TRBV and TRBJ gene usage was reportedly seen between patients with and without metastases.

Trimming cost V 5 bases and J 2 bases; bases outside gene matches: 6. Germline lookup yields CDR1 ENHRY and CDR2 SYGVKD. This CDR3 contains 17 residues. Sequences were derived from PBMCs, sampled before or after stereotactic body radiation therapy (not recorded which). The chain combines TRBV10-3 with TRBJ2-1; 13 bases align to TRBD2. The clonotype comes from a donor aged 50 or older with non-small cell lung cancer. CDR3 in amino acids: CAISLGTSGNPYNEQFF. CDR3 in DNA: TGTGCCATCAGTCTGGGGACTAGCGGGAACCCCTACAATGAGCAGTTCTTC.